This T cell receptor (beta chain) emerged from a study of cytomegalovirus exposure and HLA in healthy donors (dated by TCRdb to 2015 to 2018). Regarding the research as a whole: According to an earlier analysis of 550 to 700 of the donors, 150 million to 200 million T cells yielded roughly 100 million unique TCR beta sequences and 276 Gb of sequence data. A few DR-DQ haplotypes were treated as single units for association and clustering because of strong linkage in the cohort. Among 350 to 400 genotyped donors of the cohort, an average of approximately 240,000 unique TCR beta nucleotide sequences were sequenced per donor, about a sixth of them non-productive. Around 320 gigabases of sequencing data and tens of millions of unique TCR sequences were included in an early release covering roughly 600 HLA-typed donors. Alongside the repertoire data, information on donor age, sex, ethnicity and CMV serostatus was compiled. A separate validation cohort of roughly 130 different subjects was used in addition to the roughly 670-subject first cohort. Typing coverage differed by locus: A, B, C, DRB1 and DQB1 were typed in roughly 620-640 donors, DQA1 in 522, DPA1 in 600 to 610, and DPB1 in just under 480. Rather than using new phenotypic data, the later analysis identified candidate immune exposures from TCR beta sequences and from how often those sequences occurred across donors. An earlier analysis of fewer than 750 of the donors used high-throughput TCR beta sequencing to judge whether each TCR beta V gene segment behaved as functional or pseudogenic. High-throughput TCR immunosequencing, statistical association of individual TCRs with disease status, and machine learning were combined to predict cytomegalovirus infection status. Among the roughly 400 genotyped donors, around 81% belonged to the genetic ancestry cluster associated with self-reported Caucasian donors. Class I and class II HLA loci were covered by the typing at four-digit resolution. Every discovery cohort repertoire had been produced on one sequencing platform. A later genetic analysis took genome-wide SNP genotypes for about 65% of the 666 donors and used that subset as a discovery cohort. The aim of the study was to test whether cataloging public T cell receptors could identify signatures of past pathogen exposure. The study used immunosequencing to profile the T cell repertoires of under 700 subjects and linked those repertoires to cytomegalovirus serostatus. A later analysis re-analyzed previously published TCR beta repertoires from roughly 600 donors and added high-resolution HLA genotyping to study TCR occurrence patterns.

The paper as a whole reports these results and caveats: In a later genetic analysis, fewer N-insertions in productive TCRs were reported among donors in an Asian-associated ancestry cluster than the 666-donor mean. Most TCR sequences were seen in very few donors, while some public TCRs were found in many individuals. Immune exposure information for the cohort was limited to CMV serostatus. The 87-base-pair reads could not distinguish some IMGT-functional V segments, including TRBV6-2 and TRBV6-3, so those segments were excluded. In vitro tests confirmed that three of the cytomegalovirus-associated TCR beta chains recognize cytomegalovirus antigens. In both the original and validation cohorts, the classifier was reported to diagnose cytomegalovirus status with high specificity and sensitivity. Sequencing depth was assumed to be roughly uniform across donors in the presence/absence analyses, though that assumption may not hold. The authors suggested that the approach could potentially be extended to other disease states and immunological phenotypes. A later analysis reported that several top co-occurrence clusters appeared linked to parvovirus B19, influenza, CMV and Epstein-Barr virus. Linkage disequilibrium might explain the correlated functional status among segregating V segments, but an unknown experimental factor could not be excluded. V-gene and J-gene trimming of TCR beta chains was associated with a missense DCLRE1C variant in a later genetic analysis, and the association was replicated in an independent cohort. A total of 164 TCR beta chains were listed by the study as associated with cytomegalovirus. An earlier analysis of 450 to 750 of the donors showed that most TCR beta V segments appeared in productive rearrangements either about 90% or about 30% of the time, which broadly matched IMGT annotations. A later analysis associated about 16,000 TCR beta sequences with specific HLA alleles at a false discovery rate of 0.05. A further reported finding was that TCR beta sequences accurately predicted the HLA-A and HLA-B alleles for most subjects in the first cohort. The sequencing pipeline was judged likely to have produced a cluster of highly shared sequence variants as a technical artifact. When HLA alleles, especially DR and DQ, strongly co-occurred, TCR associations were difficult to assign to individual alleles. In a later analysis, HLA-associated TCR beta chains showed more clonal expansion and lower generation probabilities than non-associated chains that were equally common. A later analysis found that most CMV-associated TCR beta chains appeared HLA-restricted, with HLA associations seemingly driven largely by CMV exposure. Because counts were too low, seventeen rarely observed V segments, including chromosome 9 orphons, were left out of the earlier analysis of several hundred of the donors. In a later analysis, TCR association rates were found to vary across HLA loci, with the most associated TCRs seen for DRB1 alleles and the fewest for HLA-C alleles. Because some donors lacked HLA typing at each locus, the association tests relied only on the typed subset. In this cohort, only TCR beta chains were sequenced, and detectable features were limited by the absence of alpha or paired-chain data.

Remarks on this clone: Its antigen remains undetermined. No base-level quality is on record; no much larger clone is a single base apart. Other DNA sequences in the same sample also yield this CDR3.

The cohort comprised hundreds of healthy bone marrow donors. At the time of sampling, every cohort member was nominally healthy, though immune exposures that went unrecorded were likely present. The donor was CMV seronegative and was included in the group of around 320 seronegative cohort members. Every donor gave a peripheral blood sample, and the peripheral blood mononuclear cells from that sample were used for TCR beta sequencing. The Qiagen DNeasy Blood Extraction Kit was used to extract genomic DNA from the blood cell samples. The library was generated by the immunoSEQ multiplex PCR assay. For the multiplex PCR, a mixture combining 60 forward primers for TCR Vbeta segments and 13 reverse primers for TCR Jbeta segments was used. The CDR3 region of rearranged TCR beta genes was amplified from genomic DNA by a multiplex PCR assay. The Illumina HiSeq System was used to sequence the amplified TCR beta libraries as 87-base-pair reads. Under the source paper's analysis protocol: A later analysis tallied around 87 million unique TCR beta chains across the 666 repertoires, and about 10 million of those chains were shared by two or more donors. Raw reads were error-corrected and collapsed into unique sequences by a nearest-neighbor algorithm in which closely related sequences were merged to remove PCR and sequencing errors. CDR3 sequences were aligned to IMGT reference sequences to assign V, D and J gene segments. For a sequence to be retained, a match of at least six nucleotides to both a V gene segment and a J gene segment was required. A rearrangement counted as productive if the CDR3 had no stop codons and remained in frame with V and J, and every other rearrangement counted as non-productive. CDR3 was defined according to IMGT convention as the region running from the second conserved V-encoded cysteine to the conserved J-encoded phenylalanine. The earlier analysis of a few hundred of the donors excluded sequences that lacked an unambiguous match to a single V gene segment. An earlier analysis of several hundred of the donors called V segments functional above 56.7% productive rearrangements and segregating when the between-donor standard deviation exceeded 5%. A statistical classification framework was developed to diagnose cytomegalovirus status using the catalog of TCR beta chain sequences. A later analysis assigned V and J genes by comparing TCR nucleotide sequences with IMGT/GENE-DB human TR gene sequences. The TCRdist pipeline was used in a later analysis to assign CDR3 sequences and most-parsimonious VDJ recombination scenarios. In a later analysis, every TCR beta chain was defined by the combination of its CDR3 amino acid sequence and its V-gene family, and reads without a unique V-gene family were dropped. A later analysis removed 592 highly shared, low-generation-probability nucleotide sequences to deal with suspected cross-contamination and a sequencing artifact. In a later analysis, a clonal expansion index was calculated for each public chain from normalized within-repertoire ranks of inferred template counts. In a later analysis, generation probabilities were computed using a VDJ recombination model fitted to out-of-frame rearrangements, and the results were checked against IGoR. Hypergeometric tests were used in a later analysis to score TCR-TCR, TCR-HLA and TCR-CMV co-occurrence, with a repertoire-size bias correction applied to the TCR pairs. In a later analysis, false discovery rates were estimated by permuting HLA or CMV assignments 20 times. In a later analysis, co-occurring TCRs were grouped using DBSCAN, with TCRdist sequence similarity added in when clustering inside HLA-allele-positive subsets. Repertoires with fewer than 30,000 or more than 120,000 public chains, plus five repertoires with anomalous nucleotide sharing, were excluded from co-occurrence clustering. Held by TCRdb, this immuneACCESS table contains in-frame sequences only and omits some clones. Under half of the omission traces to an unresolved V gene where checked; the cause of the rest is unknown. Clonal size and the V and J genes are those of that table, whereas D and trimming came from the DNA. This sample is represented by approximately 110,000 clones; about 83% of them were singletons. The ten top clones hold roughly 6.1% of the sample.

For this chain, trimming is 6 bases at the V end and 3 bases at the J end, and the number of junction bases without a gene match is 6. Inclusive of the bounding cysteine and phenylalanine, the CDR3 is 14 residues long. Here the CDR3 DNA is all that survives: 42 bases in frame from base 1. CDR1 and CDR2 are drawn from the germline V gene: MDHEN, SYDVKM. The receptor comes from a man aged 18 to 35 in good health and CMV-seronegative. The chain couples TRBV28 to TRBJ2-7, and TRBD1 matches 9 of the central bases. The source material was PBMCs. The sequenced DNA: TGTGCCAGCAGCCCGGGACAGGGTGGCTACGAGCAGTACTTC. Translated, this is CASSPGQGGYEQYF.